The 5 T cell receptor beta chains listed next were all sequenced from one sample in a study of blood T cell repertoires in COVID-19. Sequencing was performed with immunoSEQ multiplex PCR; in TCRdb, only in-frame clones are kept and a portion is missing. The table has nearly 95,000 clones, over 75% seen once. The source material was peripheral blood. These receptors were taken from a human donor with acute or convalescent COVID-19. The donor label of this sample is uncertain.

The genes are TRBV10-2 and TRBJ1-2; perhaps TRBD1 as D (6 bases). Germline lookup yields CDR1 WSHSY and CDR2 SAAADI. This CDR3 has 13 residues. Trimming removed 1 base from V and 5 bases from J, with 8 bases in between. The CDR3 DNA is TGCGCCAGCAGTGAGTGGACAGCTTATGGCTACACCTTC. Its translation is CASSEWTAYGYTF.

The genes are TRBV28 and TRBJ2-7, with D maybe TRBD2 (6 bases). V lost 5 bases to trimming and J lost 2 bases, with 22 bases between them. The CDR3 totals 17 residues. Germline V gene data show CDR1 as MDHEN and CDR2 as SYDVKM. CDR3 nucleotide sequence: TGTGCCAGCAGTCAGGGCCCCCCTCTAGCGCCCGCCTACGAGCAGTACTTC. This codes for CASSQGPPLAPAYEQYF.

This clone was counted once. CDR3 sequence: CAWSWEISDTEAFF. CDR3 in DNA: TGTGCCTGGAGTTGGGAGATTTCGGACACTGAAGCTTTCTTT. The chain couples TRBV30 to TRBJ1-1; no firm D call. The CDR3 runs to 14 residues. Germline values: CDR1 GTSNPN, CDR2 SVGIG (reference sequence). The V end lost 2 bases, the J end lost 3 bases, and 13 bases lay between the germline ends.

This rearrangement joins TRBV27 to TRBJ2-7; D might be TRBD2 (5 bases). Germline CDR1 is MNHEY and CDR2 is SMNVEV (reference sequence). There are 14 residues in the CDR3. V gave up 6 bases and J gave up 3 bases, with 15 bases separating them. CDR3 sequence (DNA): TGTGCCAGCAGCTCACCGGGGTGGGGCTACGAGCAGTACTTC. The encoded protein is CASSSPGWGYEQYF.

The CDR3 reads CASSLSFESYGYTF. In nucleotides, the CDR3 is TGTGCCAGTAGCCTCTCGTTCGAGAGCTATGGCTACACCTTC. The chain is built from TRBV19 and TRBJ1-2; D unresolved. The CDR3 has 14 residues. V was cut by 6 bases and J by 4 bases, with 15 bases left in between. CDR1 is LNHDA, CDR2 SQIVND, per germline (reference sequence).